The rows below give T cell receptor beta chains drawn from one sample of a study of blood T cell repertoires in COVID-19. Here immunoSEQ multiplex PCR was the method, and the copy in TCRdb shows in-frame clones only, minus some. The data contain 200,000 to 300,000 clones, 75% to 90% of them singletons. Sequenced input: peripheral blood. These receptors all come from a woman in her thirties or forties with acute or convalescent COVID-19. Both conserved end residues are part of each CDR3. Each record gives: clone size, D gene, J gene, V gene, CDR3 DNA, CDR3 protein. D genes are given only for firm matches. Only some rows state a clone size, as once, few, many or a class for expanded clones.

clone_size: -; d_call: TRBD1; j_call: TRBJ1-1; v_call: TRBV24-1; cdr3_nt: TGTGCCACCAGTGATGGGACAGGGAACCCTGAAGCTTTCTTT; cdr3_aa: CATSDGTGNPEAFF
clone_size: once; d_call: TRBD1; j_call: TRBJ2-3; v_call: TRBV4-1; cdr3_nt: TGCGCCAGCAGCCCGGACAGGGCCCCGGATACGCAGTATTTT; cdr3_aa: CASSPDRAPDTQYF
clone_size: -; d_call: TRBD2; j_call: TRBJ2-2; v_call: TRBV9; cdr3_nt: TGTGCCAGCAGCGTAGTGGGGACTACAGACGGGGAGCTGTTTTTT; cdr3_aa: CASSVVGTTDGELFF
clone_size: -; d_call: -; j_call: TRBJ1-2; v_call: TRBV10-3; cdr3_nt: TGTGCCATCAGTGAGAAACAGGGTACGAAGGGCTACACCTTC; cdr3_aa: CAISEKQGTKGYTF
clone_size: -; d_call: -; j_call: TRBJ1-2; v_call: TRBV2; cdr3_nt: TGTGCCAGCAGTTCCGGTGGCTACACCTTC; cdr3_aa: CASSSGGYTF
clone_size: -; d_call: -; j_call: TRBJ2-1; v_call: TRBV6-1; cdr3_nt: TGTGCCAGCAGTGAAGATCTAGCGTGGAATGAGCAGTTCTTC; cdr3_aa: CASSEDLAWNEQFF
clone_size: -; d_call: -; j_call: TRBJ1-2; v_call: TRBV5-1; cdr3_nt: TGCGCTAGCAGCTTGGTCGACGGGACAACGGATGGCTACACCTTC; cdr3_aa: CASSLVDGTTDGYTF
clone_size: -; d_call: -; j_call: TRBJ1-5; v_call: TRBV12-3/TRBV12-4; cdr3_nt: TGTGCCAGCGGGGAATTAGGCGGGCAGCCCCAGCATTTT; cdr3_aa: CASGELGGQPQHF
clone_size: -; d_call: TRBD1; j_call: TRBJ2-2; v_call: TRBV9; cdr3_nt: TGTGCCAGCAGCCCGACAGGGGGAAAGGCGGGGGAGCTGTTTTTT; cdr3_aa: CASSPTGGKAGELFF
clone_size: -; d_call: -; j_call: TRBJ2-5; v_call: TRBV11-2; cdr3_nt: TGTGCCAGCAGCTTACTTACTAAACGGGAGACCCAGTACTTC; cdr3_aa: CASSLLTKRETQYF
clone_size: -; d_call: TRBD1; j_call: TRBJ1-2; v_call: TRBV3-1/TRBV3-2; cdr3_nt: TGTGCCAGCAGCCACAGGGACAGTCGGGACTATGGCTACACCTTC; cdr3_aa: CASSHRDSRDYGYTF
clone_size: -; d_call: -; j_call: TRBJ1-1; v_call: TRBV29-1; cdr3_nt: TGCAGCGCGGGACATCCGAACACTGAAGCTTTCTTT; cdr3_aa: CSAGHPNTEAFF
clone_size: -; d_call: -; j_call: TRBJ1-4; v_call: TRBV6-5; cdr3_nt: TGTGCCAGCAGTTCGAAAGCAGGGGCTCGTGAAAAACTGTTTTTT; cdr3_aa: CASSSKAGAREKLFF
clone_size: -; d_call: TRBD2; j_call: TRBJ2-4; v_call: TRBV4-1; cdr3_nt: TGCGCCAGCAGCCTAAAGGGACTAGCGGGGGGGCGGGACATTCAGTACTTC; cdr3_aa: CASSLKGLAGGRDIQYF
clone_size: -; d_call: -; j_call: TRBJ1-2; v_call: TRBV27; cdr3_nt: TGTGCCAGCAGTCCCGTTCCGGAGGGATCCGTCTATGGCTACACCTTC; cdr3_aa: CASSPVPEGSVYGYTF
clone_size: -; d_call: -; j_call: TRBJ2-2; v_call: TRBV7-9; cdr3_nt: TGTGCCAGCAGCTCAACCGACACGAACACCGGGGAGCTGTTTTTT; cdr3_aa: CASSSTDTNTGELFF
clone_size: -; d_call: TRBD1; j_call: TRBJ2-2; v_call: TRBV29-1; cdr3_nt: TGCAGCGTTGAAGGCGGGACAGGGATGTCCGGGGAGCTGTTTTTT; cdr3_aa: CSVEGGTGMSGELFF
clone_size: -; d_call: -; j_call: TRBJ2-1; v_call: TRBV7-2; cdr3_nt: TGTGCCAGCAGCCAGGACGGGCGGGTCTCCAATGAGCAGTTCTTC; cdr3_aa: CASSQDGRVSNEQFF
clone_size: -; d_call: TRBD2; j_call: TRBJ2-2; v_call: TRBV3-1/TRBV3-2; cdr3_nt: TGTGCCAGCACCCCGGGGGGGGGACCCTTGAACACCGGGGAGCTGTTTTTT; cdr3_aa: CASTPGGGPLNTGELFF
clone_size: -; d_call: -; j_call: TRBJ1-1; v_call: TRBV12-2; cdr3_nt: TGTGCAAGTCGCTTTTCCCATCCCCAAGGCAATCAAGGAGGGACTGAAGCTTTCTTT; cdr3_aa: CASRFSHPQGNQGGTEAFF
clone_size: -; d_call: TRBD1; j_call: TRBJ2-3; v_call: TRBV24-1; cdr3_nt: TGTGCCACCAGTGATCAAACAGGGGGAGGCACAGATACGCAGTATTTT; cdr3_aa: CATSDQTGGGTDTQYF
clone_size: -; d_call: TRBD2; j_call: TRBJ2-5; v_call: TRBV7-8; cdr3_nt: TGTGCCAGCAGCTTAGAGCCTCAGCGGGGAAACCAAGAGACCCAGTACTTC; cdr3_aa: CASSLEPQRGNQETQYF
clone_size: -; d_call: TRBD1; j_call: TRBJ1-2; v_call: TRBV6-1; cdr3_nt: TGTGCCAGCAGTGAAGCGACAGGGGGCGTCTATGGCTACACCTTC; cdr3_aa: CASSEATGGVYGYTF
clone_size: -; d_call: -; j_call: TRBJ1-4; v_call: TRBV5-1; cdr3_nt: TGCGCCAGCAGCGACCAGGGCTCCCCTAATGAAAAACTGTTTTTT; cdr3_aa: CASSDQGSPNEKLFF
clone_size: -; d_call: -; j_call: TRBJ1-2; v_call: TRBV29-1; cdr3_nt: TGCAGCGTTGTTGATCGGGTTGTAGGGGGTGCAAACTATGGCTACACCTTC; cdr3_aa: CSVVDRVVGGANYGYTF
clone_size: -; d_call: -; j_call: TRBJ2-5; v_call: TRBV12-3/TRBV12-4; cdr3_nt: TGTGCCAGTAAAGGGGGGGAGAAGACCCAGTACTTC; cdr3_aa: CASKGGEKTQYF
clone_size: -; d_call: -; j_call: TRBJ1-1; v_call: TRBV6-6; cdr3_nt: TGTGCCAGCTGCCCCACCGCAGGGAACACTGAAGCTTTCTTT; cdr3_aa: CASCPTAGNTEAFF
clone_size: once; d_call: -; j_call: TRBJ1-3; v_call: TRBV27; cdr3_nt: TGTGCCAGCAGTTTATGGGGGGGAACAGCTGGAAACACCATATATTTT; cdr3_aa: CASSLWGGTAGNTIYF
clone_size: -; d_call: TRBD1; j_call: TRBJ1-6; v_call: TRBV4-1; cdr3_nt: TGCGCCAGCAGCCACAACAGGGGGCAGAGTAATTCACCCCTCCACTTT; cdr3_aa: CASSHNRGQSNSPLHF
clone_size: once; d_call: -; j_call: TRBJ1-1; v_call: TRBV11-3; cdr3_nt: TGTGCCAGCAGTCCCATTGCCAGGGGCACTGAAGCTTTCTTT; cdr3_aa: CASSPIARGTEAFF
clone_size: -; d_call: -; j_call: TRBJ1-2; v_call: TRBV19; cdr3_nt: TGTGCCAGTGCCGGGGGGCAGGGCAACTATGGCTACACCTTC; cdr3_aa: CASAGGQGNYGYTF
clone_size: -; d_call: TRBD2; j_call: TRBJ2-5; v_call: TRBV9; cdr3_nt: TGTGCCAGCAGTTCTAGCGGGGGGGCACCCGAGACCCAGTACTTC; cdr3_aa: CASSSSGGAPETQYF
clone_size: -; d_call: -; j_call: TRBJ1-1; v_call: TRBV5-1; cdr3_nt: TGCGCCAGCAGCTTTTTACCGGGAATGATGAACACTGAAGCTTTCTTT; cdr3_aa: CASSFLPGMMNTEAFF
clone_size: -; d_call: -; j_call: TRBJ2-1; v_call: TRBV18; cdr3_nt: TGTGCCAGCTCACCCCTGGGACCGGGACTTAACAATGAGCAGTTCTTC; cdr3_aa: CASSPLGPGLNNEQFF
clone_size: -; d_call: TRBD1; j_call: TRBJ1-1; v_call: TRBV19; cdr3_nt: TGTGCCAGTAGTATAACAGGGGTGAGCACTGAAGCTTTCTTT; cdr3_aa: CASSITGVSTEAFF
clone_size: once; d_call: -; j_call: TRBJ1-4; v_call: TRBV11-2; cdr3_nt: TGTGCCAGCACCCTGGGACAAGTTAATGAAAAACTGTTTTTT; cdr3_aa: CASTLGQVNEKLFF
clone_size: once; d_call: -; j_call: TRBJ1-1; v_call: TRBV12-3/TRBV12-4; cdr3_nt: TGTGCCAGCGGTGTGTCGCTGAGAACTGAAGCTTTCTTT; cdr3_aa: CASGVSLRTEAFF
clone_size: once; d_call: TRBD2; j_call: TRBJ2-5; v_call: TRBV7-2; cdr3_nt: TGTGCCAGCAGCTTATCCCAGGCGGGGGGCACAGACTTC; cdr3_aa: CASSLSQAGGTDF
clone_size: once; d_call: TRBD1; j_call: TRBJ1-2; v_call: TRBV9; cdr3_nt: TGTGCCAGCAGCGCCCTACCACCGGGACAGGGTTTGGATGGCTACACCTTC; cdr3_aa: CASSALPPGQGLDGYTF
clone_size: -; d_call: TRBD1; j_call: TRBJ1-6; v_call: TRBV9; cdr3_nt: TGTGCCAGCAGCCCCACGACAGGGAGTAATTCACCCCTCCACTTT; cdr3_aa: CASSPTTGSNSPLHF
clone_size: -; d_call: TRBD1; j_call: TRBJ1-1; v_call: TRBV27; cdr3_nt: TGTGCCAGCAGTGCGGGACAGGGCGCCTCGGGGGCTGAAGCTTTCTTT; cdr3_aa: CASSAGQGASGAEAFF
clone_size: -; d_call: -; j_call: TRBJ1-5; v_call: TRBV19; cdr3_nt: TGTGCCAGCGCGGGACGGACAATTAATCAGCCCCAGCATTTT; cdr3_aa: CASAGRTINQPQHF
clone_size: -; d_call: TRBD1; j_call: TRBJ2-1; v_call: TRBV15; cdr3_nt: TGTGCCACCAGCAGAGATCCGGGGGGACAGGGGGTTGAGCAGTTCTTC; cdr3_aa: CATSRDPGGQGVEQFF
clone_size: -; d_call: TRBD2; j_call: TRBJ2-1; v_call: TRBV2; cdr3_nt: TGTGCCAGCAGTGAACAGGGAGCGGGGGCCCTCACCAATGAGCAGTTCTTC; cdr3_aa: CASSEQGAGALTNEQFF